The 13 T cell receptor beta chains listed next were all sequenced from one sample in a study of shared clonotypes between healthy human individuals. Libraries were prepared by immunoSEQ multiplex PCR; TCRdb keeps only in-frame clonotypes and omits some of them. Counted here are more than 2 million clones, over 85% occurring once; the ten biggest clones make up roughly 0.13%. Sequenced sample: naive CD4+ T cells sorted from blood. Documented subset: CD45RA+ positively selected. These receptors all come from a man between 18 and 29 years old in good health.

The chain joins TRBV19 to TRBJ2-7; 12 bases line up with TRBD2. The ends lost 6 bases at V and 3 bases at J; junction bases unmatched: 6. Germline assignment: CDR1 LNHDA and CDR2 SQIVND (reference sequence). The CDR3 runs to 15 residues. CDR3 sequence (DNA): TGTGCCAGTAGGACCGAGACTAGCGGGAGCTACGAGCAGTACTTC. Its protein is CASRTETSGSYEQYF.

The chain joins TRBV28 to TRBJ1-5; 7 nucleotides match TRBD1. J lost 3 bases, V lost 5 bases, and 7 bases had no gene match. The CDR3 extends over 15 amino acids. Germline V gives CDR1 MDHEN, CDR2 SYDVKM. The CDR3 sequence: CASSTTGANNQPQHF. As DNA, the CDR3 is TGTGCCAGCAGTACTACAGGGGCGAACAATCAGCCCCAGCATTTT.

The rearrangement links TRBV5-4 to TRBJ2-2, with 7 bases fitting TRBD2. The CDR3 contains 16 residues. Germline V gene data show CDR1 as SGHNT and CDR2 as YYREEE (reference sequence). The V segment lost 2 bases and the J segment 1 base; nucleotides outside the gene matches: 5. The CDR3: CASSFSGRGNTGELFF. CDR3 DNA: TGTGCCAGCAGCTTCTCAGGGAGGGGGAACACCGGGGAGCTGTTTTTT.

This clone was found once. The genes are TRBV7-2 and TRBJ1-1; D is possibly TRBD1 (6 bases). The CDR3 is 16 amino acids. Trimming removed 5 bases at V and 1 base at J, with 17 bases between. CDR1 and CDR2 (germline): SGHTA, FQGNSA. CDR3 residues: CASSRGPTGANTEAFF. CDR3 sequence (DNA): TGTGCCAGCAGCCGAGGCCCGACGGGGGCGAACACTGAAGCTTTCTTT. Combining the CDR3 with reference TRBV7-2 and TRBJ1-1 gives the whole variable domain GAGVSQSPSNKVTEKGKDVELRCDPISGHTALYWYRQSLGQGLEFLIYFQGNSAPDKSGLPSDRFSAERTGGSVSTLTIQRTQQEDSAVYLCASSRGPTGANTEAFFGQGTRLTVV.

This chain links TRBV5-6 with TRBJ1-6; D call uncertain. Between the trimmed V and J ends, which lost 2 bases and 7 bases, there was a span of 13 bases. The CDR3 is 15 amino acids. Germline V CDR1 and CDR2: SGHDT, YYEEEE. The CDR3 region is CASSFFGTANSPLHF. The CDR3 DNA sequence: TGTGCCAGCAGCTTTTTCGGTACAGCGAATTCACCCCTCCACTTT.

The chain joins TRBV25-1 to TRBJ2-3; D perhaps matches TRBD2 (6 bases). V lost 1 base to trimming and J lost 2 bases, with 10 bases between them. The CDR3 has 15 amino acids. Germline V gene sequence: CDR1 MGHDK, CDR2 SYGVNS. The CDR3 sequence: CASSELGGTTDTQYF. The CDR3 nucleotides are TGTGCCAGCAGTGAATTGGGGGGTACCACAGATACGCAGTATTTT.

The chain is built from TRBV5-1 and TRBJ2-1; a weak D match, TRBD1 (5 bases). This CDR3 has 17 amino acids. V lost 1 base and J lost 0, with 14 bases in between. Germline loops: CDR1 SGHRS, CDR2 YFSETQ. The CDR3 reads CASSLSISDTSYNEQFF. As DNA, the CDR3 is TGCGCCAGCAGCTTGAGTATATCGGACACCTCCTACAATGAGCAGTTCTTC.

The V call is TRBV7-3, the J call TRBJ1-1; D is unclear. The CDR3 is made up of 15 amino acids. Between the trimmed V and J ends, which lost 5 bases and 1 base, there was a span of 14 bases. Germline CDR1 reads SGHTA; CDR2 reads FQGTGA. CDR3 sequence reads: CASSPRGARNTEAFF. Written as DNA, the CDR3 is TGTGCCAGCAGCCCCCGGGGAGCAAGGAACACTGAAGCTTTCTTT.

This clone was seen only a few times. A clone one base away is much larger, so this may be a read error. The sample contains more than one DNA sequence encoding this CDR3. The V and J genes are TRBV30 and TRBJ1-5; D possibly corresponds to TRBD1 (6 bases). V lost 0 bases and J 5 bases, leaving 8 bases between the germline ends. This CDR3 is built from 13 residues. Germline values: CDR1 GTSNPN, CDR2 SVGIG (reference sequence). Written as DNA, the CDR3 is TGTGCCTGGAGTGTACAGGGCGATCAGCCCCAGCATTTT. Translation: CAWSVQGDQPQHF.

The rearrangement links TRBV28 to TRBJ2-7; a weak D match, TRBD2 (5 bases). The germline V gene encodes CDR1 MDHEN and CDR2 SYDVKM. The CDR3 is 17 residues long. V dropped 4 bases and J dropped 0 bases, with 19 bases sitting between them. The CDR3 sequence: CASSSPFREVGSYEQYF. The CDR3 nucleotides are TGTGCCAGCAGTTCCCCGTTTCGGGAAGTTGGCTCCTACGAGCAGTACTTC.

The CDR3 loop is CASSYRAGGNNEQFF. The CDR3 coding sequence is TGTGCCAGCAGTTACAGGGCCGGCGGGAACAATGAGCAGTTCTTC. The V and J genes are TRBV6-5 and TRBJ2-1; TRBD2 might be the D (6 bases). The length of the CDR3 is 15 residues. Trimming cost V 2 bases and J 5 bases, with 13 bases left between them. Germline V lookup: CDR1 MNHEY, CDR2 SVGAGI.

Notes on this clone: Germline and junction disagree at one end, which may indicate a read error. The gene calls are TRBV7-9 and TRBJ2-1, with 7 bases matching TRBD1. The CDR3 is 12 residues long. Per the germline V gene, CDR1 is SEHNR and CDR2 is FQNEAQ (reference sequence). The CDR3 sequence is CASSPRQGEGIF. The CDR3 DNA is TGTGCCAGCAGCCCCCGACAGGGTGAAGGTATCTTC.

The chain combines TRBV7-8 with TRBJ1-5, with TRBD1 matching 8 bases. The CDR3 is 15 residues long. Trimming removed 6 bases from V and 4 bases from J; junction bases left unmatched: 8. The germline V gene has CDR1 SGHVS and CDR2 FQNEAQ. In DNA, the CDR3 is TGTGCCAGCAGTCCGACAGGGGCTCGGAATCAGCCCCAGCATTTT. Translating it yields CASSPTGARNQPQHF.